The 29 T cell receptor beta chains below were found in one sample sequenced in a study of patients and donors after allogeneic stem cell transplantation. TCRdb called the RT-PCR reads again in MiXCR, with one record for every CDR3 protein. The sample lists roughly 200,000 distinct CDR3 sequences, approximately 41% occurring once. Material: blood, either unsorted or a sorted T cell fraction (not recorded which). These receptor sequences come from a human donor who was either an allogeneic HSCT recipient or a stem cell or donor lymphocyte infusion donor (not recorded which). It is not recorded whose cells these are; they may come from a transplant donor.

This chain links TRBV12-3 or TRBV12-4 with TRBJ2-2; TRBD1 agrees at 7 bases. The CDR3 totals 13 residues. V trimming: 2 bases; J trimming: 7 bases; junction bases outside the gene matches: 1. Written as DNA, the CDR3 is TGTGCCAGCAGTTTATCAGGGGGCGGGGAGCTGTTTTTT. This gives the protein CASSLSGGGELFF.

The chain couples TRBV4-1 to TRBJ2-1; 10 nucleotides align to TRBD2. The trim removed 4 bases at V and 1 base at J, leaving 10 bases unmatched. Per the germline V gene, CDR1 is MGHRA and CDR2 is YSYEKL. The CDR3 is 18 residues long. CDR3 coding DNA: TGCGCCAGCAGCCCGTCCCCTATAGCGGGAGGATCCTACAATGAGCAGTTCTTC. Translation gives CASSPSPIAGGSYNEQFF.

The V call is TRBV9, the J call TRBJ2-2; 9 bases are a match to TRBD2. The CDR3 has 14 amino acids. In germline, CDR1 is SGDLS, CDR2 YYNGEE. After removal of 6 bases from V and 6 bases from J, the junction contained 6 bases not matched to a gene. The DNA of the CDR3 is TGTGCCAGCAACCTAGCGGGAAGCGCCGGGGAGCTGTTTTTT. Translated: CASNLAGSAGELFF.

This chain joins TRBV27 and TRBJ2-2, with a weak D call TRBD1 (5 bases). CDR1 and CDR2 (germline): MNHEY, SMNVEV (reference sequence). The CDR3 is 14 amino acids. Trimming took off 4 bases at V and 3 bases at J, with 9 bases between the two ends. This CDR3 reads CASSWGQDTGELFF. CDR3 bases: TGTGCCAGCAGTTGGGGCCAGGACACCGGGGAGCTGTTTTTT.

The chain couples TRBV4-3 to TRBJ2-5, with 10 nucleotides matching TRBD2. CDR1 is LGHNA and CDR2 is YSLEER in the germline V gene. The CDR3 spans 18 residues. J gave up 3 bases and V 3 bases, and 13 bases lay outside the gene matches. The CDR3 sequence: CASSQETSSGGYEETQYF. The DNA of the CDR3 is TGCGCCAGCAGCCAGGAGACGTCTAGCGGGGGATATGAAGAGACCCAGTACTTC.

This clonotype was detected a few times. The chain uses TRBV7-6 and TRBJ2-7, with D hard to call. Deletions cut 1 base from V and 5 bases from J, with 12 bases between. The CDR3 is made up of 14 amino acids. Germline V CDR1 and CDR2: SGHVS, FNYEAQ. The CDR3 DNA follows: TGTGCCAGCAGCTTAGAGCCTAGTGTGCACGAGCAGTACTTC. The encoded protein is CASSLEPSVHEQYF. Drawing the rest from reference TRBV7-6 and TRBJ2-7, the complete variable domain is GAGVSQSPRYKVTKRGQDVALRCDPISGHVSLYWYRQALGQGPEFLTYFNYEAQQDKSGLPNDRFSAERPEGSISTLTIQRTEQRDSAMYRCASSLEPSVHEQYFGPGTRLTVT.

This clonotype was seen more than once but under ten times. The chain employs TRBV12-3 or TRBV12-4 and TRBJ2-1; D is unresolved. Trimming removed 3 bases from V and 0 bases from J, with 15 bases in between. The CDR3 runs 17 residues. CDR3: CASSLRLRHLSYNEQFF. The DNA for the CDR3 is TGTGCCAGCAGTTTGCGCCTCCGACACCTCTCCTACAATGAGCAGTTCTTC.

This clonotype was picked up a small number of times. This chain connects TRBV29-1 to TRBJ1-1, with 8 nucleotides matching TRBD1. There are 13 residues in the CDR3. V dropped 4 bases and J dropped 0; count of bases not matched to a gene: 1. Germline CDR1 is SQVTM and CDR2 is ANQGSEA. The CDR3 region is CSVGDRLNTEAFF. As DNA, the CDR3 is TGCAGCGTTGGGGACAGGCTGAACACTGAAGCTTTCTTT.

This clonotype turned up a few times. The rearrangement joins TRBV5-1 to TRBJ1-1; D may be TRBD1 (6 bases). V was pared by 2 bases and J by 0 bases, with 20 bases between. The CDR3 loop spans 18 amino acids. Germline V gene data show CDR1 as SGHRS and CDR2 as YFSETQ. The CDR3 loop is CASSFFRGRKPLNTEAFF. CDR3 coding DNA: TGCGCCAGCAGCTTCTTCAGGGGACGGAAACCCCTGAACACTGAAGCTTTCTTT.

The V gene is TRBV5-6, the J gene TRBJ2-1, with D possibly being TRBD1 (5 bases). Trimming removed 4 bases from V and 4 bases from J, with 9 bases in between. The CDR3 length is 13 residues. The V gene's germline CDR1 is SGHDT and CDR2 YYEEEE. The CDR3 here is CASSIDSYNEQFF. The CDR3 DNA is TGTGCCAGCAGCATTGACAGTTACAATGAGCAGTTCTTC.

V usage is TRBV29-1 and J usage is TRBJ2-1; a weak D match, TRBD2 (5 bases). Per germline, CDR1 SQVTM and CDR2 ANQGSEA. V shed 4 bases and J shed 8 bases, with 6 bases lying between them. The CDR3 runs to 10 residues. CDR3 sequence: CSVVRDEQFF. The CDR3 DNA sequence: TGCAGCGTTGTGAGGGATGAGCAGTTCTTC.

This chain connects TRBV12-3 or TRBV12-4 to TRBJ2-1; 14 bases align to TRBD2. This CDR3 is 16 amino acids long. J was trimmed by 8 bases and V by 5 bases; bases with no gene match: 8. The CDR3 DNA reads TGTGCCAGCAGTCCCCTCGGGACTAGCGGGAGACATGAGCAGTTCTTC. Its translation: CASSPLGTSGRHEQFF.

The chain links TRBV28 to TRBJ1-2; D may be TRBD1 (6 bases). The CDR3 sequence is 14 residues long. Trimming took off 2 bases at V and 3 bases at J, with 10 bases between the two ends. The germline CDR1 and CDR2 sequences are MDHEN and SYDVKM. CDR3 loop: CASSLGRGDYGYTF. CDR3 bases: TGTGCCAGCAGTTTAGGCAGGGGAGACTATGGCTACACCTTC.

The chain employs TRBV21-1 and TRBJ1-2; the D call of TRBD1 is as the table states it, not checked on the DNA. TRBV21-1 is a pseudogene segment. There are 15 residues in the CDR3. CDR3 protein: CASSKHRSEQNGYTF. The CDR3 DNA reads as TGTGCCAGCAGCAAGCACAGGAGCGAACAGAATGGCTACACCTTC.

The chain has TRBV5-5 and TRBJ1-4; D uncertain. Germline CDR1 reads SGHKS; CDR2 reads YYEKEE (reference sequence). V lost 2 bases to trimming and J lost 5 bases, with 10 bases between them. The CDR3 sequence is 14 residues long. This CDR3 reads CASSFDTVNEKLFF. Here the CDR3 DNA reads TGTGCCAGCAGCTTCGACACCGTAAATGAAAAACTGTTTTTT.

The CDR3 DNA follows: TGTGCCAGGGGACTAGGTAGCTACAATGAGCAGTTCTTC. Translated, it gives CARGLGSYNEQFF. The chain is built from TRBV2 and TRBJ2-1; 8 bases line up with TRBD2. The CDR3 sequence is 13 residues long. Germline lookup yields CDR1 SNHLY and CDR2 FYNNEI. After removal of 9 bases from V and 3 bases from J, the junction contained 4 bases not matched to a gene.

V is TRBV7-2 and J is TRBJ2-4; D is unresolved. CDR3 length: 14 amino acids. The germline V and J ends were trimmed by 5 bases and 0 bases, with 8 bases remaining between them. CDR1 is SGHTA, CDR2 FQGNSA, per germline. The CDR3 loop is CASSPDVAKNIQYF. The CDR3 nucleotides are TGTGCCAGCAGCCCGGACGTAGCCAAAAACATTCAGTACTTC.

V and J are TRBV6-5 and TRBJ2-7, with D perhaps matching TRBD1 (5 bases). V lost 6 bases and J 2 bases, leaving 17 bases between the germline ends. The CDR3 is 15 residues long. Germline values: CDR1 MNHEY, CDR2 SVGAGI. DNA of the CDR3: TGTGCCAGCAGCCAGACAGTACCTGGCCCCTACGAGCAGTACTTC. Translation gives CASSQTVPGPYEQYF.

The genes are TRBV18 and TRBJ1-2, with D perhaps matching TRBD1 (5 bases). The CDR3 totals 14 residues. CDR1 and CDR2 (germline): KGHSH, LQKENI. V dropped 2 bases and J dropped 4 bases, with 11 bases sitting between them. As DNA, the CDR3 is TGTGCCAGCTCACCAGGATCAGGGAGCTATGGCTACACCTTC. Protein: CASSPGSGSYGYTF. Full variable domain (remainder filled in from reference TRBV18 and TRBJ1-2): NAGVMQNPRHLVRRRGQEARLRCSPMKGHSHVYWYRQLPEEGLKFMVYLQKENIIDESGMPKERFSAEFPKEGPSILRIQQVVRGDSAAYFCASSPGSGSYGYTFGSGTRLTVV.

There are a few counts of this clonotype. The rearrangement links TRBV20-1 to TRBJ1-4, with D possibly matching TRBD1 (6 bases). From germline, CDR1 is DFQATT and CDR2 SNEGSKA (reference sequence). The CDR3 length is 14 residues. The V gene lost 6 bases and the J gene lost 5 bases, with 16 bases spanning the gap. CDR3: CSAKPRDKNEKLFF. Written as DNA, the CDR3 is TGCAGTGCGAAGCCTCGGGACAAGAATGAAAAACTGTTTTTT.

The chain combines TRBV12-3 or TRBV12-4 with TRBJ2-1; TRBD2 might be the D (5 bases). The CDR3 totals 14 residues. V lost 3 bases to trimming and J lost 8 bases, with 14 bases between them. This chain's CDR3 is CASSLVATLYEQFF. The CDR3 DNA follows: TGTGCCAGCAGTTTGGTAGCGACACTCTATGAGCAGTTCTTC.

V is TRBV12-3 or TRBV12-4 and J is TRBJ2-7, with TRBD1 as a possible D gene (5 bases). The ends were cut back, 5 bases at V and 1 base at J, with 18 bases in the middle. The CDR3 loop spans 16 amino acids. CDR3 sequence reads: CASSPYPSRASYEQYF. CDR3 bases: TGTGCCAGCAGTCCATACCCCTCCAGGGCTTCCTACGAGCAGTACTTC.

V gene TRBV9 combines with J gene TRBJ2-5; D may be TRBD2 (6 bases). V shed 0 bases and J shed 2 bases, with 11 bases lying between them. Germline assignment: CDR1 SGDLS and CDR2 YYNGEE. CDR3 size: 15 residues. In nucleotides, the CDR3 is TGTGCCAGCAGCGTAGCTGGGGGGAATCAAGAGACCCAGTACTTC. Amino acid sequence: CASSVAGGNQETQYF.

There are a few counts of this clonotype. CDR3 protein: CASSQASGDYGYTF. The CDR3 DNA follows: TGCGCCAGCAGCCAAGCCTCAGGGGACTATGGCTACACCTTC. The chain joins TRBV4-3 to TRBJ1-2, with a tentative D call TRBD1 (6 bases). This CDR3 has 14 amino acids. V gave up 1 base and J gave up 3 bases, with 9 bases separating them. Per the germline V gene, CDR1 is LGHNA and CDR2 is YSLEER.

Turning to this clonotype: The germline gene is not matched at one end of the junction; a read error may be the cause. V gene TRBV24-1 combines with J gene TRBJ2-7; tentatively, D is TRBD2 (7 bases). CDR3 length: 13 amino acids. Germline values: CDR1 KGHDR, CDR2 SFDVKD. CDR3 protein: CATSDFAGANGAF. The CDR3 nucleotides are TGTGCCACCAGTGATTTCGCGGGGGCGAACGGGGCCTTC.

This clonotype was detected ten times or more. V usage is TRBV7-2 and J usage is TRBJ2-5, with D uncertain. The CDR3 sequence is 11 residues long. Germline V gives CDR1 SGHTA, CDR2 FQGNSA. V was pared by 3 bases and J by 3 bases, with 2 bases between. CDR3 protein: CASSFKETQYF. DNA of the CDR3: TGTGCCAGCAGCTTTAAAGAGACCCAGTACTTC.

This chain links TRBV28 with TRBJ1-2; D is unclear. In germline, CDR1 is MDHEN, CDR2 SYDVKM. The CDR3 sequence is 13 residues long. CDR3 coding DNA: TGTGCTGCATACTCTCTAGGAAACTATGGCTACACCTTC. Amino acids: CAAYSLGNYGYTF.

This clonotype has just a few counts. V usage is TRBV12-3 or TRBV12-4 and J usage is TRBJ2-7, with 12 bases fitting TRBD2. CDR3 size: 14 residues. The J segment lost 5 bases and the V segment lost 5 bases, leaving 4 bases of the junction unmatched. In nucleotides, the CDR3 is TGTGCCAGCAGTGAGACTAGCGGGAGCCACGAGCAGTACTTC. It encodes CASSETSGSHEQYF.

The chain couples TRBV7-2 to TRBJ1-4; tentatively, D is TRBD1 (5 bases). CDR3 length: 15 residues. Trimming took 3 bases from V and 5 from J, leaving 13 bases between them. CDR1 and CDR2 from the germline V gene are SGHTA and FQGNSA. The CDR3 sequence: CASSFGGNSNEKLFF. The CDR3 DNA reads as TGTGCCAGCAGCTTCGGGGGTAACTCCAATGAAAAACTGTTTTTT.